These 16 T cell receptor beta chains came from one sample sequenced in a study of cytomegalovirus exposure and HLA in healthy donors. Both 60 Vbeta primers and 13 Jbeta primers went into the PCR. Assay: immunoSEQ multiplex PCR; the TCRdb copy retains only in-frame clones and omits some. The table shows about 80,000 clones, with around three quarters occurring only once. Specimen: PBMCs. All receptors come from a woman aged 40 to 50 in good health and CMV-seropositive.

This clone has a handful of counts. The chain uses TRBV4-2 and TRBJ2-1; 8 nucleotides line up with TRBD2. With V trimmed by 1 base and J by 3 bases, 8 bases remained unmatched. The CDR3 covers 17 residues. CDR1 LGHNA and CDR2 YNFKEQ come from the germline V gene. This chain's CDR3 is CASSQGMGSGNYNEQFF. CDR3 nucleotides: TGTGCCAGCAGCCAAGGAATGGGTAGCGGGAACTACAATGAGCAGTTCTTC.

The chain recombines TRBV30 with TRBJ2-7; TRBD2 aligns across 9 bases. The V gene's germline CDR1 is GTSNPN and CDR2 SVGIG (reference sequence). The CDR3 is 16 amino acids. With V trimmed by 3 bases and J by 7 bases, 16 bases remained unmatched. CDR3 loop: CAWRGGRGHPGGEQYF. The CDR3 bases are TGTGCCTGGAGAGGCGGGAGGGGACACCCAGGGGGAGAGCAGTACTTC. The complete variable domain, with remaining parts taken from reference TRBV30 and TRBJ2-7, reads SQTIHQWPATLVQPVGSPLSLECTVEGTSNPNLYWYRQAAGRGLQLLFYSVGIGQISSEVPQNLSASRPQDRQFILSSKKLLLSDSGFYLCAWRGGRGHPGGEQYFGPGTRLTVT.

The V gene is TRBV19, the J gene TRBJ2-3, with D possibly matching TRBD1 (5 bases). V lost 5 bases and J lost 1, with 10 bases in between. The germline gives CDR1 LNHDA, CDR2 SQIVND (reference sequence). The CDR3 is made up of 14 amino acids. CDR3 amino acids: CASSSTGGTDTQYF. The CDR3 DNA is TGTGCCAGTAGTTCCACAGGCGGCACAGATACGCAGTATTTT.

The chain is built from TRBV29-1 and TRBJ1-2, with 8 bases aligning to TRBD1. V trimming: 6 bases; J trimming: 4 bases; junction bases outside the gene matches: 7. The V gene's germline CDR1 is SQVTM and CDR2 ANQGSEA. The CDR3 consists of 13 residues. CDR3 region: CSVPMDRVYGYTF. The CDR3 bases are TGCAGCGTGCCGATGGACAGGGTCTATGGCTACACCTTC.

This chain links TRBV25-1 with TRBJ2-3, with D tentatively TRBD2 (6 bases). Trimming cost V 4 bases and J 4 bases, with 6 bases left between them. The CDR3 contains 12 residues. Per germline, CDR1 MGHDK and CDR2 SYGVNS. CDR3 sequence: CASSGLADTQYF. For the CDR3, the DNA is TGTGCCAGCAGTGGACTAGCAGATACGCAGTATTTT.

The chain joins TRBV29-1 to TRBJ2-3; weak D call: TRBD2 (5 bases). Looked up from germline, CDR1 is SQVTM and CDR2 is ANQGSEA. The CDR3 has 11 amino acids. V was pared by 6 bases and J by 7 bases, with 11 bases between. The CDR3 sequence is CSVAPGNTQYF. CDR3 bases: TGCAGCGTCGCCCCCGGGAATACGCAGTATTTT.

This sequence joins TRBV2 and TRBJ2-6; perhaps TRBD2 as D (5 bases). Trimming shortened V by 0 bases and J by 2 bases, and 17 bases separated the two germline ends. CDR1 and CDR2 (germline): SNHLY, FYNNEI. The CDR3 sequence is 19 residues long. CDR3 nucleotide sequence: TGTGCCAGCAGTGAAGCCACTTATCGGGGTCCTGCTGGGGCCAACGTCCTGACTTTC. Protein product: CASSEATYRGPAGANVLTF.

The CDR3 coding sequence is TGTGCCAGCAGCCACAGAGCGGGAGGGGAATCCTACGAGCAGTACTTC. Its protein is CASSHRAGGESYEQYF. This chain links TRBV5-6 with TRBJ2-7; TRBD2 agrees at 10 bases. The CDR3 is made up of 16 amino acids. V shed 4 bases, J shed 1 base, and the junction held 8 bases outside the gene matches. Looked up from germline, CDR1 is SGHDT and CDR2 is YYEEEE.

This clone was counted only a few times. The J gene is TRBJ2-1, the V gene TRBV19, with D perhaps matching TRBD2 (6 bases). Trimming took off 5 bases at V and 0 bases at J, with 17 bases between the two ends. The germline CDR1 and CDR2 sequences are LNHDA and SQIVND (reference sequence). This CDR3 region has 17 residues. The chain's CDR3 is CASSYRTTLSSYNEQFF. In DNA form, the CDR3 reads TGTGCCAGTAGTTATCGGACTACCCTTAGCTCCTACAATGAGCAGTTCTTC.

This sequence joins TRBV15 and TRBJ2-3; 9 bases agree with TRBD1. Germline V gene lookup returns CDR1 LNHNV and CDR2 YYDKDF (reference sequence). With V trimmed by 5 bases and J by 7 bases, 4 bases remained unmatched. The CDR3 contains 13 residues. CDR3 sequence: CATSGTGKNTQYF. The CDR3 coding sequence is TGTGCCACCAGCGGGACAGGGAAAAATACGCAGTATTTT.

The CDR3 DNA follows: TGTGCCAGTAGTTCGTCCGGGACAGGCAATGAAAAACTGTTTTTT. This gives the protein CASSSSGTGNEKLFF. The chain couples TRBV19 to TRBJ1-4; 8 bases line up with TRBD1. Germline lookup yields CDR1 LNHDA and CDR2 SQIVND (reference sequence). This CDR3 comprises 15 residues. With V trimmed by 5 bases and J by 5 bases, 7 bases remained unmatched.

This chain links TRBV19 with TRBJ2-6; TRBD1 aligns across 11 bases. Trimming at V came to 3 bases and at J to 2 bases, leaving 3 bases not matched to a gene. Germline V gene sequence: CDR1 LNHDA, CDR2 SQIVND (reference sequence). CDR3 length: 17 amino acids. The CDR3 DNA reads TGTGCCAGTAGTATCGGACAGGGGGCCCCTGGGGCCAACGTCCTGACTTTC. It is translated as CASSIGQGAPGANVLTF.

The rearrangement joins TRBV19 to TRBJ1-5; TRBD1 is a possible D gene (5 bases). The V end was cut by 5 bases, the J end by 0 bases, with 20 bases between. The CDR3 sequence is 18 residues long. CDR1 is LNHDA, CDR2 SQIVND, per germline (reference sequence). The DNA of the CDR3 is TGTGCCAGTAGTCCAGACCAAATCCAGGGATATAGCAATCAGCCCCAGCATTTT. It is translated as CASSPDQIQGYSNQPQHF.

The chain has TRBV2 and TRBJ2-7; 9 nucleotides align to TRBD1. Looked up from germline, CDR1 is SNHLY and CDR2 is FYNNEI. With V trimmed by 4 bases and J by 6 bases, 10 bases remained unmatched. The CDR3 is 15 residues long. Here the CDR3 DNA reads TGTGCCAGCAGTGTTGGGACAGGGTTTCTTCCCGAGCAGTACTTC. It translates to CASSVGTGFLPEQYF.

The J gene is TRBJ1-5, the V gene TRBV7-2; 9 bases agree with TRBD1. Looked up from germline, CDR1 is SGHTA and CDR2 is FQGNSA. The CDR3 has 13 amino acids. The V gene end was trimmed by 5 bases and the J gene end by 4 bases; junction bases not matched to a gene: 0. CDR3 in amino acids: CASSGQGNQPQHF. The CDR3 nucleotides read TGTGCCAGCAGCGGACAGGGGAATCAGCCCCAGCATTTT.

The chain is built from TRBV5-3 and TRBJ1-5, with no clear D. TRBV5-3 is recorded as an ORF, its role being uncertain. V lost 1 base, J lost 1 base, and 18 bases lay in between. The CDR3 length is 18 residues. The CDR3 spells CARSLRECRWVSNQPQHF. The CDR3 bases are TGTGCCAGAAGCTTGCGGGAGTGCAGGTGGGTGAGCAATCAGCCCCAGCATTTT.